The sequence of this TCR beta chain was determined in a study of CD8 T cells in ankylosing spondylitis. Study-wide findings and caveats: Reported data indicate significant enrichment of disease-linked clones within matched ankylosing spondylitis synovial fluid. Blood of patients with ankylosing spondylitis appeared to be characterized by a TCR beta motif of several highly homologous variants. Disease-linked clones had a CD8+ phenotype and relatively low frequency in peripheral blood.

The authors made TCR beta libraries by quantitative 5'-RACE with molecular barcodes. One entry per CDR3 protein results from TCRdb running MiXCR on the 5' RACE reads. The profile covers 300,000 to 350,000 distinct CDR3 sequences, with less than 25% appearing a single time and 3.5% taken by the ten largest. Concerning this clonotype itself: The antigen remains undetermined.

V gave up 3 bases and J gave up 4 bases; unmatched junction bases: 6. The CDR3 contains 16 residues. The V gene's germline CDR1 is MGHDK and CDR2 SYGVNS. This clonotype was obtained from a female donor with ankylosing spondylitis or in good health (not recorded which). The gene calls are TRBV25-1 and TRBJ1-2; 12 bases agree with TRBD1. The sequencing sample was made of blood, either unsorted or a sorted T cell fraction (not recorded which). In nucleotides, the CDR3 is TGTGCCAGCAGTGAGCGGGACAGGGGGCAGGTCTATGGCTACACCTTC. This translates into CASSERDRGQVYGYTF.